This T cell receptor (beta chain) was sequenced for a study of blood T cell repertoires in COVID-19. The overall study: Collection of acute and convalescent COVID-19 samples took place in the United States, Italy and Spain. T cells, B-cell-depleted T cells, or PBMCs provided the cDNA or gDNA that served as material.

CDR1 SGHNT and CDR2 YENEEA come from the germline V gene. V shed 4 bases, J shed 3 bases, and the junction held 12 bases outside the gene matches. This CDR3 comprises 16 residues. Original methodology: Reference gene primer amplification gave nucleated cell count estimates. Clones were sequenced by immunoSEQ multiplex PCR, and TCRdb holds only the in-frame ones, with some missing. Clone size and V and J calls were adopted from that table, with D and trimming inferred from the DNA. Among 190,000 or so clones listed, 85% to 90% were seen once. The sequencing sample was made of peripheral blood. J is TRBJ2-7 and V is TRBV11-3; TRBD2 matches at 7 bases. The sequence was collected from a man aged 40-49 years with active or convalescent COVID-19. CDR3 in DNA: TGTGCCAGCAGCTCAGACCGGGACGGGAGGAACTACGAGCAGTACTTC. Translated: CASSSDRDGRNYEQYF.